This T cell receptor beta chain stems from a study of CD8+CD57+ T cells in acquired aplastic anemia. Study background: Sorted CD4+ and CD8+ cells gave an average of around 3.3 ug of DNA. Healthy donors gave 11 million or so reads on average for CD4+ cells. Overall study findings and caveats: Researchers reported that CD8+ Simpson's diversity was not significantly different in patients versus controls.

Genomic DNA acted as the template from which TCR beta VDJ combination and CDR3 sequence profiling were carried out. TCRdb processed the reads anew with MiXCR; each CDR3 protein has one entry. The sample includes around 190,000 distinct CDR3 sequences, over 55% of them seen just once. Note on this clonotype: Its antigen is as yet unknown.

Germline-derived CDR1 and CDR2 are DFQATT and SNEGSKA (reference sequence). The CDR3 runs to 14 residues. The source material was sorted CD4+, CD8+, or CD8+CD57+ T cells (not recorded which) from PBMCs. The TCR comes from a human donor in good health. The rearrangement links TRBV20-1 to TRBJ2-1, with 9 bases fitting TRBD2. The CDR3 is CSLTGGLAGNEQFF. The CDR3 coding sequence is TGCAGCCTCACGGGGGGACTAGCAGGCAATGAGCAGTTCTTC.